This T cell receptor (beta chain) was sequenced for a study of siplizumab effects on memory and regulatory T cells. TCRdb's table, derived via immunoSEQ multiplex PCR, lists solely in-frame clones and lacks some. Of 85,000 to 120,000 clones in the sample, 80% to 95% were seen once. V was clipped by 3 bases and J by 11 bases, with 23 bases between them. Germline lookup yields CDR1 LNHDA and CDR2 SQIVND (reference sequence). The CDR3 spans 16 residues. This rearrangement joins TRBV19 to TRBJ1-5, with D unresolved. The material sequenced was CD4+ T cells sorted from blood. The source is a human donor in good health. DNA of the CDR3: TGTGCCAGTAGTATGACAAGAGGCAGCCCTCGGGGAGCCCAGCATTTT. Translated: CASSMTRGSPRGAQHF. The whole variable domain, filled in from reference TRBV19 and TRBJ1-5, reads DGGITQSPKYLFRKEGQNVTLSCEQNLNHDAMYWYRQDPGQGLRLIYYSQIVNDFQKGDIAEGYSVSREKKESFPLTVTSAQKNPTAFYLCASSMTRGSPRGAQHFGDGTRLSIL.